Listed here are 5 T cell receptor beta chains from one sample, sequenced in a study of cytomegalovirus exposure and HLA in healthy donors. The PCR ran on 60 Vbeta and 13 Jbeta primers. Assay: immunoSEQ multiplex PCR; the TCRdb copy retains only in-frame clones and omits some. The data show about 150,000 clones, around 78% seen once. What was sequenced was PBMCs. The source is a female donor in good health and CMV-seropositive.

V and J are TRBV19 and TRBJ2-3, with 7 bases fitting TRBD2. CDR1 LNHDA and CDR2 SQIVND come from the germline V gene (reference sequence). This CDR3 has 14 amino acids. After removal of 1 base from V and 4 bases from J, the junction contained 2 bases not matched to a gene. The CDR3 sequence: CASSIGGGSDTQYF. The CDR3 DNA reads TGTGCCAGTAGTATAGGGGGGGGATCAGATACGCAGTATTTT.

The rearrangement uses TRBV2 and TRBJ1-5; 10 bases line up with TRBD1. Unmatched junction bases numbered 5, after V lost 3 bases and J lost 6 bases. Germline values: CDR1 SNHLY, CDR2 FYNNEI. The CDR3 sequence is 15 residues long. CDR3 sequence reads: CASSDDRGQGQPQHF. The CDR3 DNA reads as TGTGCCAGCAGTGATGACAGGGGGCAGGGTCAGCCCCAGCATTTT. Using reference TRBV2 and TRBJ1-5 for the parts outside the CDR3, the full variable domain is EPEVTQTPSHQVTQMGQEVILRCVPISNHLYFYWYRQILGQKVEFLVSFYNNEISEKSEIFDDQFSVERPDGSNFTLKIRSTKLEDSAMYFCASSDDRGQGQPQHFGDGTRLSIL.

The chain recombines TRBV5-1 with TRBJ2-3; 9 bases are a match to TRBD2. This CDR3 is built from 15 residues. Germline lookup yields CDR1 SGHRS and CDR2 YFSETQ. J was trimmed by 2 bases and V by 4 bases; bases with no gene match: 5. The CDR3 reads CASSPAGGTTDTQYF. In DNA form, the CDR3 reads TGCGCCAGCAGCCCAGCGGGGGGCACCACAGATACGCAGTATTTT.

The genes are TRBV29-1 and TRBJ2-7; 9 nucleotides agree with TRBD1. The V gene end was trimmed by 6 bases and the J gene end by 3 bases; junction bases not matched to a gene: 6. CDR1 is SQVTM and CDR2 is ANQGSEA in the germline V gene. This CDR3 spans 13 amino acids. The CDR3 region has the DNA TGCAGCGTCCGAGGGACAGGGCTCTACGAGCAGTACTTC. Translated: CSVRGTGLYEQYF.

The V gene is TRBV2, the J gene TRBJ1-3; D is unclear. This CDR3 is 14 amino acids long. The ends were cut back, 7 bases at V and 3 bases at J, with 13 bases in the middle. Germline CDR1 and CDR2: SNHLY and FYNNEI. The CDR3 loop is CASIHSEGGNTIYF. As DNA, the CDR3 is TGTGCCAGCATCCACAGCGAGGGTGGAAACACCATATATTTT.